A selection of T cell receptor beta chains follows, all from one sample in a study of sequential checkpoint blockade in melanoma. Assay: immunoSEQ multiplex PCR; the TCRdb copy retains only in-frame clones and omits some. The table lists approximately 5,000 clones, about 78% of them singletons, with 67% in the top ten. Sequencing used CD8+ T cells sorted from blood (inferred from file names), obtained from a patient given nivolumab and ipilimumab in sequence. The source of these receptors is a human donor with melanoma. Each CDR3 is given with its conserved first and last residue. D genes are given only for firm matches. Size is omitted from some rows. Given values are once, few, many or a class for expanded clones.

clone_size,v_call,d_call,j_call,cdr3_aa,cdr3_nt
-,TRBV7-2,TRBD1,TRBJ1-4,CASSLGSGTGAEKLFF,TGTGCCAGCAGCTTAGGATCTGGTACAGGGGCGGAAAAACTGTTTTTT
-,TRBV2,TRBD2,TRBJ2-7,CASSGLAGGYEQYF,TGTGCCAGCAGTGGGCTAGCGGGGGGCTACGAGCAGTACTTC
-,TRBV28,TRBD1,TRBJ2-5,CASSLGTATQETQYF,TGTGCCAGCAGCCTAGGGACAGCAACCCAAGAGACCCAGTACTTC
-,TRBV7-9,-,TRBJ2-7,CASSRMGHYPEYEQYF,TGTGCCAGCAGCAGGATGGGACACTACCCCGAGTACGAGCAGTACTTC
-,TRBV4-2,-,TRBJ2-2,CASSQSGGLTGELFF,TGTGCCAGCAGCCAAAGTGGGGGGTTGACCGGGGAGCTGTTTTTT
few,TRBV7-4,-,TRBJ1-2,CASSLAQYGYTF,TGTGCCAGCAGCTTAGCGCAGTATGGCTACACCTTC
few,TRBV6-5,TRBD2,TRBJ2-5,CASSYSTSGGETQYF,TGTGCCAGCAGTTACTCGACTAGCGGGGGGGAGACCCAGTACTTC
-,TRBV28,TRBD2,TRBJ2-1,CASSGGLAAWEQFF,TGTGCCAGCAGTGGAGGACTAGCGGCGTGGGAGCAGTTCTTC
-,TRBV7-6,-,TRBJ1-6,CASSDPTEYNSPLHF,TGTGCCAGCAGCGATCCAACAGAGTATAATTCACCCCTCCACTTT
few,TRBV6-4,-,TRBJ2-1,CASSDGDQGYNEQFF,TGTGCCAGCAGTGACGGGGACCAGGGGTACAATGAGCAGTTCTTC
-,TRBV5-1,-,TRBJ2-7,CASSLPSDEQYF,TGCGCCAGCAGCTTGCCAAGCGACGAGCAGTACTTC
-,TRBV28,-,TRBJ2-6,CASSSTDNSGANVLTF,TGTGCCAGCAGTTCCACGGACAACTCTGGGGCCAACGTCCTGACTTTC
-,TRBV19,TRBD2,TRBJ2-3,CASRGGRDTQYF,TGTGCCAGTAGGGGCGGGAGGGATACGCAGTATTTT
-,TRBV19,TRBD2,TRBJ2-1,CASSISHLTSGNEQFF,TGTGCCAGTAGTATATCCCACCTCACTAGCGGGAATGAGCAGTTCTTC
-,TRBV7-9,-,TRBJ2-1,CASSFVYNEQFF,TGTGCCAGCAGCTTCGTCTACAATGAGCAGTTCTTC
-,TRBV2,TRBD1,TRBJ2-7,CASSEPGQGAYEQYF,TGTGCCAGCAGTGAACCGGGACAGGGGGCCTACGAGCAGTACTTC
-,TRBV4-1,TRBD1,TRBJ2-1,CASSQDSPGVKGARYNEQFF,TGCGCCAGCAGCCAAGATTCCCCAGGGGTTAAGGGGGCCCGATACAATGAGCAGTTCTTC
-,TRBV28,-,TRBJ2-3,CASSLGPDTQYF,TGTGCCAGCAGTCTCGGTCCAGATACGCAGTATTTT
-,TRBV4-2,TRBD2,TRBJ2-5,CASSPRRGGQETQYF,TGTGCCAGCAGCCCGAGGCGGGGGGGCCAAGAGACCCAGTACTTC
-,TRBV9,TRBD2,TRBJ2-5,CASSVGSSGIETQYF,TGTGCCAGCAGCGTAGGTTCTAGCGGGATAGAGACCCAGTACTTC
-,TRBV27,-,TRBJ2-1,CASSLSVRSSYNEQFF,TGTGCCAGCAGTTTATCGGTGCGAAGCTCCTACAATGAGCAGTTCTTC
-,TRBV7-9,-,TRBJ2-1,CASSNSGEINEQFF,TGTGCCAGCAGCAATTCGGGAGAGATCAATGAGCAGTTCTTC
-,TRBV7-9,-,TRBJ2-6,CASSSRQASSGANVLTF,TGTGCCAGCAGCAGCAGACAGGCGTCTAGTGGGGCCAACGTCCTGACTTTC
-,TRBV28,-,TRBJ1-5,CASSLRGTSQPQHF,TGTGCCAGCAGTTTAAGGGGAACGAGTCAGCCCCAGCATTTT
-,TRBV19,TRBD1,TRBJ1-1,CASRQGLNTEAFF,TGTGCCAGTAGACAGGGGTTGAACACTGAAGCTTTCTTT
few,TRBV21-1,-,TRBJ1-1,CASSPRRGNTEAFF,TGTGCCAGCAGCCCACGGAGAGGGAACACTGAAGCTTTCTTT
-,TRBV9,-,TRBJ1-2,CASSISSGATYGYTF,TGTGCCAGCAGCATCTCTTCCGGTGCCACCTATGGCTACACCTTC
-,TRBV6-1,TRBD2,TRBJ2-3,CASSGTSGGADTQYF,TGTGCCAGCAGTGGGACTAGCGGGGGGGCAGATACGCAGTATTTT
-,TRBV10-3,TRBD1,TRBJ1-3,CAIRKQGAENTIYF,TGTGCCATCAGGAAACAGGGGGCGGAGAACACCATATATTTT
-,TRBV11-1,TRBD1,TRBJ1-5,CASSSSEGADGQPQHF,TGTGCCAGCAGCTCGAGCGAGGGGGCCGATGGACAGCCCCAGCATTTT
-,TRBV19,-,TRBJ2-7,CASSIYSETSEQYF,TGTGCCAGTAGTATCTACTCGGAGACCTCCGAGCAGTACTTC
-,TRBV5-6,TRBD1,TRBJ1-4,CASSLQGAREKLFF,TGTGCCAGCAGCTTGCAGGGGGCGCGGGAAAAACTGTTTTTT
few,TRBV7-9,-,TRBJ2-6,CASSPRTGYSGANVLTF,TGTGCCAGCAGCCCGAGAACAGGGTATTCTGGGGCCAACGTCCTGACTTTC
-,TRBV2,TRBD1,TRBJ1-5,CASSEGDRAIQPQHF,TGTGCCAGCAGTGAAGGGGACAGGGCCATACAGCCCCAGCATTTT
once,TRBV21-1,-,TRBJ2-3,CVERDNTQYF,TGTGTCGAGAGGGACAATACGCAGTATTTT
-,TRBV5-6,TRBD1,TRBJ2-7,CASSLYRGYEQYF,TGTGCCAGCAGCCTATACAGGGGCTACGAGCAGTACTTC
-,TRBV19,-,TRBJ1-1,CASHLDSYTEAFF,TGTGCCAGCCATCTCGACAGCTACACTGAAGCTTTCTTT
-,TRBV9,TRBD1,TRBJ2-7,CASSPGTGDYEQYF,TGTGCCAGCAGCCCAGGGACAGGAGACTACGAGCAGTACTTC
-,TRBV9,-,TRBJ2-5,CASSPSRGGETQYF,TGTGCCAGCAGCCCTAGTAGGGGGGGAGAGACCCAGTACTTC
-,TRBV5-1,TRBD1,TRBJ2-7,CASSGTGRRVDEQYF,TGCGCCAGCAGCGGGACAGGGAGGAGGGTCGACGAGCAGTACTTC
-,TRBV30,TRBD2,TRBJ2-7,CAWNGLASSYEQYF,TGTGCCTGGAACGGACTAGCGAGCTCCTACGAGCAGTACTTC
-,TRBV11-3,-,TRBJ2-4,CASTDPTLIAKNIQYF,TGTGCCAGCACCGATCCTACCCTCATAGCCAAAAACATTCAGTACTTC
-,TRBV28,TRBD2,TRBJ2-4,CASSLGTRTRSKNIQYF,TGTGCCAGCAGCCTCGGGACTAGAACCAGATCCAAAAACATTCAGTACTTC
-,TRBV6-7,TRBD1,TRBJ1-2,CASSSGGDGYTF,TGTGCCAGCAGTTCAGGGGGAGATGGCTACACCTTC
once,TRBV5-1,TRBD1,TRBJ2-7,CASSLASLDRGSYEQYF,TGCGCCAGCAGCTTGGCTTCCCTCGACAGGGGGTCCTACGAGCAGTACTTC
-,TRBV9,-,TRBJ2-1,CASSVVRNSYNEQFF,TGTGCCAGCAGCGTAGTCAGGAACTCCTACAATGAGCAGTTCTTC
-,TRBV11-2,-,TRBJ2-7,CASSLIRELDEQYF,TGTGCCAGCAGCTTAATCCGGGAGTTGGACGAGCAGTACTTC
few,TRBV27,-,TRBJ2-7,CASSLSAGVPEQYF,TGTGCCAGCAGTTTATCGGCAGGGGTTCCCGAGCAGTACTTC
-,TRBV28,-,TRBJ2-7,CASSSPQGGEQYF,TGTGCCAGCAGTTCCCCTCAGGGGGGCGAGCAGTACTTC
-,TRBV11-1,TRBD1,TRBJ1-3,CASNGPGQGASGNTIYF,TGTGCCAGCAACGGACCGGGACAGGGGGCTTCCGGAAACACCATATATTTT
-,TRBV25-1,TRBD1,TRBJ2-3,CASSEGTGDTDTQYF,TGTGCCAGCAGTGAGGGGACAGGAGACACAGATACGCAGTATTTT
once,TRBV6-1,TRBD1,TRBJ2-1,CASSGPMTGGDYNEQFF,TGTGCCAGCAGTGGGCCGATGACAGGGGGGGACTACAATGAGCAGTTCTTC
few,TRBV4-2,-,TRBJ2-7,CASRDTLTVPYEQYF,TGTGCCAGCAGAGACACCTTAACAGTTCCCTACGAGCAGTACTTC
-,TRBV4-1,-,TRBJ2-3,CASSVRYSDTQYF,TGCGCCAGCAGCGTCAGGTACTCAGATACGCAGTATTTT
-,TRBV19,-,TRBJ1-5,CASSITGYVNNQPQHF,TGTGCCAGTAGTATAACAGGGTATGTGAACAATCAGCCCCAGCATTTT